One T cell receptor (beta chain) is described in this entry. Its antigen remains unidentified. It was by 5' RACE with UMI labels that the TRB cDNA libraries were prepared. Reanalyzing the 5' RACE reads, TCRdb keeps one entry per CDR3 protein, without DNA. The table lists about 150,000 distinct CDR3 sequences. CDR1 is DFQATT and CDR2 is SNEGSKA in the germline V gene (reference sequence). The CDR3 has 14 residues. With around 310,000 cells each, the CD8+ T cell subsets were individually sorted in triplicate. Cells classed as naive CD8+ T cells were CD45RO-CCR7+CD27+CD95-. The data were taken from a study of CXCR3-negative and CXCR3-positive naive CD8 T cells. Regarding the study as a whole: Both of the naive subsets showed about the same high diversity, but memory CD8+ cells had much less. The TRB CDR3s that CXCR3-positive naive cells carried were more hydrophobic than those of CXCR3-negative naive cells.

This sequence originates from a human donor in good health. Some clones in this sample may be carry-over from other donors' samples. Input material: naive CXCR3+ CD8+ T cells from blood. Stated subset: CD45RO-CCR7+CD27+CD95- naive CD8+ T cells expressing CXCR3 (TNR3+). The chain combines TRBV20-1 with TRBJ2-1. CDR3 residues: CSARRLVDYNEQFF.